The rows below give T cell receptor beta chains drawn from one sample of a study of blood T cell repertoires in COVID-19. The data were produced by immunoSEQ multiplex PCR, yet TCRdb's version contains in-frame clones alone and is incomplete. The sample yields fewer than 200,000 clones, about 80% seen once. Specimen: peripheral blood. The receptors shown here come from a man between 60 and 75 years old with acute or convalescent COVID-19. Both conserved end residues are part of each CDR3. D genes are given only for firm matches. Not every row has a clone size; where given, it reads once, few, many or a size class.

>-|TRBD2|TRBV9|TRBJ2-3
CASSDGFETSEEDTQYF
TGTGCCAGCAGCGATGGGTTTGAGACTAGCGAGGAGGATACGCAGTATTTT
>-|-|TRBV5-1|TRBJ1-1
CASSREGAEAFF
TGCGCCAGCAGCCGGGAGGGAGCTGAAGCTTTCTTT
>-|TRBD1|TRBV2|TRBJ2-7
CASSPDRYEQYF
TGTGCCAGCAGCCCGGACAGGTACGAGCAGTACTTC
>-|TRBD1|TRBV4-1|TRBJ2-3
CASSRAGGTDTQYF
TGCGCCAGCAGCCGGGCAGGGGGAACAGATACGCAGTATTTT
>few|-|TRBV12-3/TRBV12-4|TRBJ1-2
CASSSADIRYTF
TGTGCCAGCAGCTCAGCCGACATTCGCTACACCTTC
>-|TRBD1|TRBV11-2|TRBJ2-3
CASSFQGAATDTQYF
TGTGCCAGCAGCTTTCAGGGGGCAGCCACAGATACGCAGTATTTT
>-|-|TRBV28|TRBJ2-1
CASSLNEQFF
TGTGCCAGCAGTCTGAATGAGCAGTTCTTC
>-|-|TRBV15|TRBJ1-4
CATSYQGKGEKLFF
TGTGCCACCAGCTACCAGGGGAAAGGTGAAAAACTGTTTTTT
>-|TRBD2|TRBV5-1|TRBJ2-2
CASSFPSGVTGELFF
TGCGCCAGCAGCTTTCCTAGCGGGGTTACCGGGGAGCTGTTTTTT
>-|TRBD1|TRBV2|TRBJ2-1
CASSARQGDLGEQFF
TGTGCCAGCAGTGCGAGACAGGGGGATTTAGGTGAGCAGTTCTTC
>-|TRBD2|TRBV11-2|TRBJ2-1
CASSFSGGVAGNEQFF
TGTGCCAGCAGCTTTAGTGGGGGAGTAGCGGGTAATGAGCAGTTCTTC
>few|TRBD2|TRBV7-2|TRBJ2-7
CASSRRVGGGGNEQYF
TGTGCCAGCAGCCGCCGTGTTGGGGGCGGGGGGAACGAGCAGTACTTC
>few|TRBD1|TRBV28|TRBJ1-5
CASSLWTGTGDNQPQHF
TGTGCCAGCAGTTTATGGACCGGGACAGGGGACAATCAGCCCCAGCATTTT
>-|-|TRBV4-1|TRBJ2-1
CASSPTTSYEQFF
TGCGCCAGCAGCCCGACCACTAGTTATGAGCAGTTCTTC
>-|TRBD1|TRBV14|TRBJ1-1
CASSRGNFIDRDTEAFF
TGTGCCAGCAGCCGTGGAAATTTTATTGACAGGGACACTGAAGCTTTCTTT
>-|TRBD1|TRBV24-1|TRBJ2-3
CATSDIGQGTDTQYF
TGTGCCACCAGTGATATAGGACAGGGGACAGATACGCAGTATTTT
>once|TRBD1|TRBV4-3|TRBJ1-1
CASSLRQGPGGEAFF
TGCGCCAGCAGCCTCCGACAGGGGCCCGGAGGTGAAGCTTTCTTT
>-|-|TRBV6-5|TRBJ1-1
CASSHEEEEAFF
TGTGCCAGCAGTCATGAGGAGGAGGAAGCTTTCTTT
>-|-|TRBV5-1|TRBJ2-1
CASTTGLGSYNEQFF
TGCGCCAGCACAACAGGGTTGGGGTCCTACAATGAGCAGTTCTTC
>-|TRBD2|TRBV11-1|TRBJ2-1
CASSGSSGGPHNEQFF
TGTGCCAGCAGCGGATCTAGCGGGGGGCCCCACAATGAGCAGTTCTTC
>-|-|TRBV24-1|TRBJ2-2
CATSERGRGGELFF
TGTGCCACCAGTGAAAGGGGAAGGGGCGGGGAGCTGTTTTTT
>-|TRBD1|TRBV7-9|TRBJ2-2
CASSLGGTGGPGELFF
TGTGCCAGCAGCTTAGGAGGGACAGGGGGTCCCGGGGAGCTGTTTTTT
>-|-|TRBV2|TRBJ1-3
CASSDNSGNTIYF
TGTGCCAGCAGTGACAACTCTGGAAACACCATATATTTT
>-|TRBD2|TRBV11-2|TRBJ2-1
CASSLAQTSGAGNEQFF
TGTGCCAGCAGCTTAGCCCAAACTAGCGGGGCGGGCAATGAGCAGTTCTTC
>few|TRBD2|TRBV6-5|TRBJ2-3
CASSPGTIRTDTQYF
TGTGCCAGCAGTCCCGGGACTATACGCACAGATACGCAGTATTTT
>-|-|TRBV7-2|TRBJ2-3
CASSSPPPASSTDTQYF
TGTGCCAGCAGCTCACCCCCCCCAGCGTCTAGCACAGATACGCAGTATTTT
>-|TRBD1|TRBV2|TRBJ1-2
CASSRTGGSGGGGYTF
TGTGCCAGCAGTAGGACAGGGGGCAGCGGAGGAGGGGGCTACACCTTC
>-|TRBD2|TRBV7-2|TRBJ2-1
CASSLDGGGEQFF
TGTGCCAGCAGCTTAGACGGGGGGGGTGAGCAGTTCTTC
>-|TRBD1|TRBV11-1|TRBJ2-7
CASSRSGQTYEQYF
TGTGCCAGCAGCCGTTCGGGACAGACCTACGAGCAGTACTTC
>-|TRBD1|TRBV15|TRBJ1-2
CATSRALGQGGYTF
TGTGCCACCAGCAGAGCACTGGGACAGGGAGGCTACACCTTC
>-|-|TRBV19|TRBJ2-7
CASSPSGFVEGHMDEQYF
TGTGCCAGTAGCCCTTCCGGGTTCGTCGAGGGACACATGGATGAGCAGTACTTC
>-|-|TRBV5-1|TRBJ2-5
CASSLDIETQYF
TGCGCCAGCAGCTTGGACATAGAGACCCAGTACTTC
>few|TRBD2|TRBV2|TRBJ2-5
CASSETSGGARETQYF
TGTGCCAGCAGTGAAACTAGCGGGGGGGCGAGAGAGACCCAGTACTTC
>-|-|TRBV30|TRBJ1-1
CAWGWAGNTEAFF
TGTGCCTGGGGCTGGGCAGGGAACACTGAAGCTTTCTTT
>-|TRBD1|TRBV4-1|TRBJ2-3
CASRPGQRTDTQYF
TGCGCCAGCAGACCGGGACAGCGCACAGATACGCAGTATTTT
>-|-|TRBV30|TRBJ1-4
CAWREGLTTNEKLFF
TGTGCCTGGAGGGAGGGGCTGACAACTAATGAAAAACTGTTTTTT
>-|TRBD1|TRBV11-3|TRBJ2-5
CASSLPDRDGETQYF
TGTGCCAGCAGCTTACCAGACAGGGATGGAGAGACCCAGTACTTC
>-|-|TRBV29-1|TRBJ1-1
CSVVGARDTEAFF
TGCAGCGTTGTGGGGGCCCGGGACACTGAAGCTTTCTTT
>-|-|TRBV21-1|TRBJ1-1
CASSARTGANTEAFF
TGTGCCAGCAGCGCCAGGACAGGGGCAAACACTGAAGCTTTCTTT
>-|TRBD2|TRBV4-2|TRBJ2-2
CASSQVEERGGSNTGELFF
TGTGCCAGCAGCCAAGTGGAGGAGCGGGGGGGATCGAACACCGGGGAGCTGTTTTTT
>once|-|TRBV10-1|TRBJ1-4
CASRSPGDGKLFF
TGCGCCAGCAGAAGTCCAGGGGATGGAAAACTGTTTTTT
>-|TRBD1|TRBV7-3|TRBJ2-7
CASSYGTGFEQYF
TGTGCCAGCAGCTACGGGACAGGGTTCGAGCAGTACTTC